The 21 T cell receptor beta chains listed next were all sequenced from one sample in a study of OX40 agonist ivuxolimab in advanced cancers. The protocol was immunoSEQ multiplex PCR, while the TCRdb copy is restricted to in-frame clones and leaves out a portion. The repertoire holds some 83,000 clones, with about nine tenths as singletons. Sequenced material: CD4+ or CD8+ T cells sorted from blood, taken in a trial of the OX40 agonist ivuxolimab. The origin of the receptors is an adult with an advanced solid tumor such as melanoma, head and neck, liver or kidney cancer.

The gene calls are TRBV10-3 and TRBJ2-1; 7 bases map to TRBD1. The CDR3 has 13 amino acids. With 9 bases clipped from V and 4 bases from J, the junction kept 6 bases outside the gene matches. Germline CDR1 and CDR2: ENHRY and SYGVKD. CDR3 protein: CAINRGQYNEQFF. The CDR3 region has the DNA TGTGCCATAAACAGGGGACAATACAATGAGCAGTTCTTC.

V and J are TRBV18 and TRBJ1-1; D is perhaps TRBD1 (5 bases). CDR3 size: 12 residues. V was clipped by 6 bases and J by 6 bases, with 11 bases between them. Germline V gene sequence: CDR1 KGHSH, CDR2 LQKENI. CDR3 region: CASSLTGPEAFF. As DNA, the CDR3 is TGTGCCAGCTCCCTCACGGGGCCTGAAGCTTTCTTT.

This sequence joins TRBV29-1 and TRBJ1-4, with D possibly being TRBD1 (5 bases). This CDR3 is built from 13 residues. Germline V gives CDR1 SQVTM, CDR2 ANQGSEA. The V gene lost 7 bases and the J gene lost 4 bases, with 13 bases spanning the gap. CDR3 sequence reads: CSAGTQGNEKLFF. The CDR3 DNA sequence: TGCAGCGCGGGGACGCAGGGTAATGAAAAACTGTTTTTT.

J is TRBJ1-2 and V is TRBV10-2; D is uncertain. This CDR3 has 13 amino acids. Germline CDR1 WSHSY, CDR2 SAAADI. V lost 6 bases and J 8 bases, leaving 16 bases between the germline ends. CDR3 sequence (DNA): TGCGCCAGCAGATCCCAGGAGGTGGAGGGCTACACCTTC. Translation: CASRSQEVEGYTF.

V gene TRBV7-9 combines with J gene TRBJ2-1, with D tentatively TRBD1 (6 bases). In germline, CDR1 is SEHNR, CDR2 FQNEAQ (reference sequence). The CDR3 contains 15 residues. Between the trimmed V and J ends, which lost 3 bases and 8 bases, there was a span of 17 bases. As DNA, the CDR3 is TGTGCCAGCAGCTTCGGAGCGGACAACAGGGATGAGCAGTTCTTC. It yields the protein CASSFGADNRDEQFF.

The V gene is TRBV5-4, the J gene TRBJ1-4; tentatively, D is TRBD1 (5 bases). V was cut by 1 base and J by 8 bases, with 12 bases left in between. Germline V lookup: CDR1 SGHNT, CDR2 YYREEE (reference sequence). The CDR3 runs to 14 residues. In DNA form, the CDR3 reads TGTGCCAGCAGCTTGAGAGAGGGGAGCGAAAAACTGTTTTTT. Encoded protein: CASSLREGSEKLFF.

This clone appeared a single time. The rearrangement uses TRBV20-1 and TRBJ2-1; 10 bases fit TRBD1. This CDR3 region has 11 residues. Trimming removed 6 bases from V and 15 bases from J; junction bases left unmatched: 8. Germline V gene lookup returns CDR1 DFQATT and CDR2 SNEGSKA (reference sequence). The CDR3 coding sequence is TGCAGTGCCGCCACCCGGGACAGGGGGTTCTTC. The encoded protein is CSAATRDRGFF.

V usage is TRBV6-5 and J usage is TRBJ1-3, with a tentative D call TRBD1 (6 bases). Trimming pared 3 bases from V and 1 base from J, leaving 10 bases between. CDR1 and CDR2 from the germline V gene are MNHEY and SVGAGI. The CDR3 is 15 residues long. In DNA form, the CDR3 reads TGTGCCAGCAGTTATCGGGGGCTTTCTGGAAACACCATATATTTT. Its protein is CASSYRGLSGNTIYF.

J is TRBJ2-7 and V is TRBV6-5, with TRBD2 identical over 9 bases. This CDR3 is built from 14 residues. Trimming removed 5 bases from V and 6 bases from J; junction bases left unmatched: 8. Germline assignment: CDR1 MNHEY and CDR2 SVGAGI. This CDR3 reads CASSGAGGPFEQYF. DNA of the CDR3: TGTGCCAGCAGTGGGGCGGGAGGGCCGTTCGAGCAGTACTTC.

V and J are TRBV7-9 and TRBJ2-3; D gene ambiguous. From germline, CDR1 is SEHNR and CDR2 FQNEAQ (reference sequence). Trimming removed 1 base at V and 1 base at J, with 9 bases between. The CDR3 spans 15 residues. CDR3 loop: CASSLGMGRTDTQYF. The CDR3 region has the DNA TGTGCCAGCAGCTTAGGTATGGGTCGCACAGATACGCAGTATTTT.

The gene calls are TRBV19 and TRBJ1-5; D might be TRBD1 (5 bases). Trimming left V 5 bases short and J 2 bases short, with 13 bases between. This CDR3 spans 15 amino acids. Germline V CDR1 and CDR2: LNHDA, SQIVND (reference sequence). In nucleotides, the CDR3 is TGTGCCAGTAGTTTCACAGGAAGGGGCAATCAGCCCCAGCATTTT. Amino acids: CASSFTGRGNQPQHF. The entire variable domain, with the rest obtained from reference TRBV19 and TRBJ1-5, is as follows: DGGITQSPKYLFRKEGQNVTLSCEQNLNHDAMYWYRQDPGQGLRLIYYSQIVNDFQKGDIAEGYSVSREKKESFPLTVTSAQKNPTAFYLCASSFTGRGNQPQHFGDGTRLSIL.

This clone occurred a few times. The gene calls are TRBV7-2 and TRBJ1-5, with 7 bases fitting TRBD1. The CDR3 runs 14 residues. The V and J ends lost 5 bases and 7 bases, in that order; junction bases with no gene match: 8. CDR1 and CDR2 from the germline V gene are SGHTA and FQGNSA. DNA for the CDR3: TGTGCCAGCAGCCCCAGGGGGGGGCCGCAGCCCCAGCATTTT. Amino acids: CASSPRGGPQPQHF.

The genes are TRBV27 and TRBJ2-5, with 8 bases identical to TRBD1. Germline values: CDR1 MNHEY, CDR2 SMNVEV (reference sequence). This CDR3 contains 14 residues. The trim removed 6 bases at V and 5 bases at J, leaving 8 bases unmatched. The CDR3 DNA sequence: TGTGCCAGCAGCCCGCTCACAGGGGGGGAGACCCAGTACTTC. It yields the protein CASSPLTGGETQYF.

The CDR3 sequence is CASSQEVNGLEYF. The CDR3 region has the DNA TGTGCCAGCAGCCAAGAGGTGAACGGACTTGAGTACTTC. The rearrangement joins TRBV14 to TRBJ2-7, with D perhaps matching TRBD2 (5 bases). V lost 0 bases and J lost 11, with 14 bases in between. Germline V gene lookup returns CDR1 SGHDN and CDR2 FVKESK. The length of the CDR3 is 13 residues.

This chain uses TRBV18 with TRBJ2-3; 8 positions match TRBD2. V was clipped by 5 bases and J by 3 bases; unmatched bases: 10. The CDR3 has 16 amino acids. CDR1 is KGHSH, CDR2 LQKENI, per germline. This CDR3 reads CASSAEAGVSTDTQYF. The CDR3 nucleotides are TGTGCCAGCTCAGCCGAAGCGGGAGTCTCAACAGATACGCAGTATTTT.

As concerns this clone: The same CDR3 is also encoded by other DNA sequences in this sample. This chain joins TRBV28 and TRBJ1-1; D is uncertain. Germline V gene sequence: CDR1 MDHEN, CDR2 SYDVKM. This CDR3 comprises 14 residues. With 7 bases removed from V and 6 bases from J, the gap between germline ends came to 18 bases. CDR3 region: CASTSPGGYSEAFF. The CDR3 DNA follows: TGTGCCAGCACCTCACCGGGCGGTTATTCTGAAGCTTTCTTT. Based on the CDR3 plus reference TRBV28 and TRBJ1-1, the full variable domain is DVKVTQSSRYLVKRTGEKVFLECVQDMDHENMFWYRQDPGLGLRLIYFSYDVKMKEKGDIPEGYSVSREKKERFSLILESASTNQTSMYLCASTSPGGYSEAFFGQGTRLTVV.

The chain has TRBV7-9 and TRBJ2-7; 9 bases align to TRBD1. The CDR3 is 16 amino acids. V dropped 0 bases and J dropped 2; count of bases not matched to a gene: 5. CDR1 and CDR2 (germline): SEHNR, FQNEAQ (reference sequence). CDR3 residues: CASSLAPGQGPYEQYF. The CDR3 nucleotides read TGTGCCAGCAGCTTAGCGCCGGGACAGGGACCCTACGAGCAGTACTTC.

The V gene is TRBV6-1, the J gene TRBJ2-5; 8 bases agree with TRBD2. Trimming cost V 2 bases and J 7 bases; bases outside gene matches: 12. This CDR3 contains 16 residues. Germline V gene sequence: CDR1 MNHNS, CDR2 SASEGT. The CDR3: CASSEQLAVPGGTQYF. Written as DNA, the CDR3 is TGTGCCAGCAGTGAACAACTAGCGGTCCCCGGGGGGACCCAGTACTTC.

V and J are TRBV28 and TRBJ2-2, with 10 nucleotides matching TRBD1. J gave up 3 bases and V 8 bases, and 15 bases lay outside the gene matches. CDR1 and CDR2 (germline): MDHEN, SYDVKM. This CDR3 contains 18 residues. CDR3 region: CASLTGGANSPDTGELFF. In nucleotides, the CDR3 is TGTGCCAGCCTGACAGGGGGCGCAAATAGCCCGGACACCGGGGAGCTGTTTTTT.

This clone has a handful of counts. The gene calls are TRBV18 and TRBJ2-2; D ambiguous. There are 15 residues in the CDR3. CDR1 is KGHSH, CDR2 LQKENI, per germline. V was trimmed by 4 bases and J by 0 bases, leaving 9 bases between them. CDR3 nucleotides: TGTGCCAGCTCACTCGGAAATTCGAACACCGGGGAGCTGTTTTTT. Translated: CASSLGNSNTGELFF. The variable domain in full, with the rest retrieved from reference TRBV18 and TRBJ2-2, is NAGVMQNPRHLVRRRGQEARLRCSPMKGHSHVYWYRQLPEEGLKFMVYLQKENIIDESGMPKERFSAEFPKEGPSILRIQQVVRGDSAAYFCASSLGNSNTGELFFGEGSRLTVL.

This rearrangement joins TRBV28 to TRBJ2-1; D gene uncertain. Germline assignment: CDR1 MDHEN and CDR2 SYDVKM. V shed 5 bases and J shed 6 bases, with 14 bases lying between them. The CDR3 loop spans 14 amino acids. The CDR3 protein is CASSGARRLNEQFF. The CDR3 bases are TGTGCCAGCAGTGGAGCTCGACGTCTCAATGAGCAGTTCTTC.